This T cell receptor beta chain comes out of a study of neurological immune-mediated disorders. This clonotype appeared many times. Antigen specificity is unknown. Synthesis of cDNA was performed by 5'RACE using 10-nucleotide random UMIs. In every sequencing run, more than 170 million TCR-beta sequences were generated from 15-18 subjects. MiXCR, applied by TCRdb to the 5' RACE reads, yields one record per CDR3 protein. The sample contains approximately 58,000 distinct CDR3 sequences, around 10% of which appear only once. Broader study findings: HTLV-1-associated myelopathy led in TCR clonal expansion, while multiple sclerosis ranked lowest, below healthy controls.

Unsorted libraries were generated from 2 million PBMCs held at -80 degrees C. The trim removed 5 bases at V and 5 bases at J, leaving 3 bases unmatched. CDR1 is SEHNR and CDR2 is FQNEAQ in the germline V gene (reference sequence). The CDR3 is 14 residues long. The chain couples TRBV7-9 to TRBJ1-6; 7 bases agree with TRBD1. The source material was PBMCs. The source is a man aged 55 to 70 in good health. The CDR3 region has the DNA TGTGCCAGCAGCCGGGACAGAGATAATTCACCCCTCCACTTT. It yields the protein CASSRDRDNSPLHF.